One sample yielded the 10 T cell receptor beta chains listed below, sequenced in a study of sequential checkpoint blockade in melanoma. Treatment denoted: randomized to nivolumab then ipilimumab (arm A) or the reverse (arm B). Sequencing used immunoSEQ multiplex PCR; TCRdb keeps in-frame clones, though not all of them. The listing contains approximately 50 clones. Sequenced here: tumor tissue (inferred from file names), sampled from a patient given nivolumab and ipilimumab in sequence. These receptors all come from a human donor with melanoma.

This clone was seen only a few times. The chain carries TRBV9 and TRBJ2-7; D is unclear. Germline V gene data show CDR1 as SGDLS and CDR2 as YYNGEE. Trimming cost V 5 bases and J 1 base, with 10 bases left between them. The CDR3 covers 13 residues. CDR3 region: CASSERVSYEQYF. In nucleotides, the CDR3 is TGTGCCAGCAGTGAACGGGTTTCCTACGAGCAGTACTTC.

The chain has TRBV19 and TRBJ1-1; perhaps TRBD1 as D (6 bases). This CDR3 is 15 amino acids long. CDR1 and CDR2 (germline): LNHDA, SQIVND (reference sequence). V was trimmed by 5 bases and J by 5 bases, leaving 18 bases between them. The CDR3 here is CASSGQGFGVTEAFF. The CDR3 DNA is TGTGCCAGTAGTGGGCAGGGGTTCGGGGTGACTGAAGCTTTCTTT.

V usage is TRBV28 and J usage is TRBJ2-7; 11 bases are shared with TRBD2. CDR1 and CDR2 (germline): MDHEN, SYDVKM. The CDR3 totals 14 residues. Unmatched junction bases numbered 6, after V lost 5 bases and J lost 6 bases. CDR3 DNA sequence: TGTGCCAGCAGTCTAGCGGGGGGCGAAGGCGAGCAGTACTTC. It is translated as CASSLAGGEGEQYF.

This clone is deemed hyperexpanded. This chain links TRBV11-3 with TRBJ1-2; TRBD1 matches 8 bases. V shed 4 bases and J 2 bases; nucleotides not matched to a gene: 6. The CDR3 loop spans 15 amino acids. The germline CDR1 and CDR2 sequences are SGHNT and YENEEA. The CDR3 sequence: CASSSSGGANYGYTF. CDR3 nucleotide sequence: TGTGCCAGCAGCTCTTCAGGGGGCGCGAACTATGGCTACACCTTC.

The V call is TRBV28, the J call TRBJ1-4; D call uncertain. Germline V gene sequence: CDR1 MDHEN, CDR2 SYDVKM. Trimming left V 2 bases short and J 7 bases short, with 5 bases between. CDR3 length: 12 amino acids. The CDR3 spells CASSLVGEKLFF. In DNA form, the CDR3 reads TGTGCCAGCAGTTTAGTCGGTGAAAAACTGTTTTTT.

J is TRBJ2-7 and V is TRBV18; perhaps TRBD1 as D (6 bases). V lost 2 bases, J lost 5 bases, and 10 bases lay in between. The germline gives CDR1 KGHSH, CDR2 LQKENI. This CDR3 spans 13 amino acids. The CDR3: CASSPGGMDEQYF. The CDR3 nucleotides read TGTGCCAGCTCACCAGGGGGCATGGACGAGCAGTACTTC.

The chain employs TRBV9 and TRBJ2-2; 11 positions match TRBD2. The CDR3 is made up of 17 amino acids. Germline-derived CDR1 and CDR2 are SGDLS and YYNGEE. After removal of 4 bases from V and 4 bases from J, the junction contained 9 bases not matched to a gene. The CDR3 coding sequence is TGTGCCAGCAGCCCTCAGGGGCTAGCGGGGGGCACCGGGGAGCTGTTTTTT. It is translated as CASSPQGLAGGTGELFF.

The chain joins TRBV15 to TRBJ1-4; D is undetermined. Germline V gene sequence: CDR1 LNHNV, CDR2 YYDKDF (reference sequence). There are 14 residues in the CDR3. Trimming cost V 3 bases and J 7 bases, with 12 bases left between them. Here the CDR3 reads CATSSSGIGEKLFF. The CDR3 bases are TGTGCCACCAGCAGTAGTGGGATTGGTGAAAAACTGTTTTTT.

CDR3 nucleotides: TGTGCCAGCAGTTTACCAGGGCTCGATGAGCAGTTCTTC. It yields the protein CASSLPGLDEQFF. The chain combines TRBV28 with TRBJ2-1; possible D gene TRBD1, 5 bases. Germline CDR1 and CDR2: MDHEN and SYDVKM. This CDR3 region has 13 residues. Trimming left V 2 bases short and J 8 bases short, with 10 bases between.

V and J are TRBV14 and TRBJ2-1; 9 nucleotides align to TRBD1. CDR1 SGHDN and CDR2 FVKESK come from the germline V gene. V trimming: 8 bases; J trimming: 7 bases; junction bases outside the gene matches: 9. The CDR3 runs to 14 residues. In DNA, the CDR3 is TGTGCCAGCGGGGACAGGGAAGTCTGGAATGAGCAGTTCTTC. Protein: CASGDREVWNEQFF.